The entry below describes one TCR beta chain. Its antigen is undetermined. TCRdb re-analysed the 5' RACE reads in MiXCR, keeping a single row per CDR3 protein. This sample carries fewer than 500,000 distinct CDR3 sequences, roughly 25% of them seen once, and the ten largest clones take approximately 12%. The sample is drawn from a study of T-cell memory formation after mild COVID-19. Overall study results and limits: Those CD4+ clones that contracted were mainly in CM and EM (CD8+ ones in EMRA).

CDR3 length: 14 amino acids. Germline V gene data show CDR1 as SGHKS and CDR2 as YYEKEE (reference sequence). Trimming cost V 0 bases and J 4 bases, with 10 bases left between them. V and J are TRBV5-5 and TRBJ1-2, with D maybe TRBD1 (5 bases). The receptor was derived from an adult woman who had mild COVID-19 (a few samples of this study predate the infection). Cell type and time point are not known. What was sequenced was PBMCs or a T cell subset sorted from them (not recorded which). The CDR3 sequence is CASSLVSGTYGYTF. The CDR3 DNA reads TGTGCCAGCAGCTTGGTTTCAGGGACCTATGGCTACACCTTC. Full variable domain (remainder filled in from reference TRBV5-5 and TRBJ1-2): DAGVTQSPTHLIKTRGQQVTLRCSPISGHKSVSWYQQVLGQGPQFIFQYYEKEERGRGNFPDRFSARQFPNYSSELNVNALLLGDSALYLCASSLVSGTYGYTFGSGTRLTVV.